The 30 T cell receptor beta chains below come from one sample, sequenced in a study of glioma-infiltrating T cells. TCR alpha and beta CDR3 regions were amplified from RNA using iRepertoire nested multiplex PCR. TCRdb itself ran the multiplex PCR reads through MiXCR, one entry per CDR3 protein. This repertoire shows 150,000 to 200,000 distinct CDR3 sequences, more than 35% found once; its top ten account for over 4%. The sample consisted of glioma tissue, nonneoplastic brain tissue, or PBMCs (not recorded which). All receptors derive from a human donor with low-grade glioma or glioblastoma, undergoing nonglioma brain surgery, or in good health (not recorded which).

The chain couples TRBV28 to TRBJ2-2, with TRBD1 identical over 10 bases. Trimming at V came to 5 bases and at J to 10 bases, leaving 13 bases not matched to a gene. Germline loops: CDR1 MDHEN, CDR2 SYDVKM. This CDR3 spans 16 amino acids. In DNA form, the CDR3 reads TGTGCCAGCAGTCTCTGGACAGGGGGTGTTCCCGAGGAGCTGTTTTTT. Translation: CASSLWTGGVPEELFF.

V usage is TRBV12-3 or TRBV12-4 and J usage is TRBJ1-1; D unclear. The CDR3 runs 12 residues. V was clipped by 8 bases and J by 6 bases, with 13 bases between them. CDR3 sequence (DNA): TGTGCCAGCCGCCGTGGTGGCGCTGAAGCTTTCTTT. This gives the protein CASRRGGAEAFF.

This clonotype was recorded at least ten times. The CDR3 DNA reads TGCAGTGCTAGAAATTGGGACTTGACCTACGAGCAGTACTTC. It codes for CSARNWDLTYEQYF. V and J are TRBV20-1 and TRBJ2-7; D might be TRBD2 (6 bases). V gave up 2 bases and J gave up 2 bases, with 13 bases separating them. The CDR3 runs to 14 residues. Germline values: CDR1 DFQATT, CDR2 SNEGSKA (reference sequence).

This rearrangement joins TRBV25-1 to TRBJ1-5, with a weak D call TRBD1 (6 bases). The germline CDR1 and CDR2 sequences are MGHDK and SYGVNS. The CDR3 length is 12 residues. CDR3 sequence reads: CARRGGNQPQHF. In DNA form, the CDR3 reads TGTGCAAGAAGGGGGGGAAATCAGCCCCAGCATTTT.

Ten or more counts support this clonotype. The chain has TRBV29-1 and TRBJ2-1; no firm D call. Trimming shortened V by 3 bases and J by 2 bases, and 8 bases separated the two germline ends. This CDR3 is 13 amino acids long. CDR1 and CDR2 from the germline V gene are SQVTM and ANQGSEA. Here the CDR3 DNA reads TGCAGCGTTGAGACTGCAGCCTACAATGAGCAGTTCTTC. This gives the protein CSVETAAYNEQFF.

This clonotype was found many times. This sequence joins TRBV20-1 and TRBJ2-3; 11 bases agree with TRBD2. This CDR3 comprises 15 residues. Germline assignment: CDR1 DFQATT and CDR2 SNEGSKA (reference sequence). Unmatched junction bases numbered 8, after V lost 4 bases and J lost 5 bases. The CDR3 sequence is CSATGTSGSVDTQYF. The CDR3 DNA reads as TGCAGTGCTACGGGGACTAGCGGATCGGTAGATACGCAGTATTTT.

The chain joins TRBV5-8 to TRBJ1-1; tentatively, D is TRBD1 (6 bases). The CDR3 is 14 amino acids. The V end lost 0 bases, the J end lost 5 bases, and 11 bases lay between the germline ends. Germline CDR1 and CDR2: SGHTS and YDEGEE. The CDR3 loop reads CASSLEGGATEAFF. DNA of the CDR3: TGTGCCAGCAGCTTGGAGGGGGGGGCAACTGAAGCTTTCTTT.

The sample holds a few counts of this clonotype. The chain employs TRBV29-1 and TRBJ2-1, with a weak D call TRBD2 (6 bases). Germline values: CDR1 SQVTM, CDR2 ANQGSEA. Trimming cost V 4 bases and J 10 bases, with 8 bases left between them. The CDR3 covers 10 residues. The CDR3 DNA reads TGCAGCGTTGGGGACTCGGAGCAGTTCTTC. It is translated as CSVGDSEQFF.

This rearrangement joins TRBV29-1 to TRBJ1-1; D is undetermined. V was shortened by 3 bases and J by 11 bases, with 13 bases between the two germline ends. Germline V gene sequence: CDR1 SQVTM, CDR2 ANQGSEA. The CDR3 spans 11 residues. The DNA for the CDR3 is TGCAGCGTTGACGAAGGGAGAGGGGCTTTCTTT. Amino acids: CSVDEGRGAFF.

A note on this clonotype: No conserved phenylalanine or tryptophan is present at the end of the CDR3, so a read error is the likely explanation. V is TRBV28 and J is TRBJ2-1; D is unclear. This CDR3 contains 12 residues. V was clipped by 10 bases and J by 5 bases, with 12 bases between them. Germline-derived CDR1 and CDR2 are MDHEN and SYDVKM. CDR3 DNA sequence: TGTGCCACCAGAGTCCCGAACAATGAGCAGTTCCTC. Residues: CATRVPNNEQFL.

With regard to this clonotype: A single base separates this from a much larger clone, so it may be a read error. The rearrangement links TRBV7-2 to TRBJ1-5; 7 nucleotides align to TRBD1. The CDR3 spans 17 residues. CDR1 is SGHTA and CDR2 is FQGNSA in the germline V gene. Unmatched junction bases numbered 16, after V lost 5 bases and J lost 6 bases. This CDR3 is CASSQEGERGHGQPQHF. As DNA, the CDR3 is TGTGCCAGCAGCCAAGAAGGGGAAAGGGGGCACGGTCAGCCCCAGCATTTT.

Regarding this clonotype: A much larger clone is a single base away; this may be a read error. The chain couples TRBV7-2 to TRBJ1-1; 7 nucleotides line up with TRBD1. CDR1 and CDR2 from the germline V gene are SGHTA and FQGNSA. This CDR3 is 13 amino acids long. Trimming cost V 6 bases and J 6 bases; bases outside gene matches: 7. The CDR3 DNA follows: TGTGCCAGCAGTTTCGGACAGGTGGCTGAAGCTTTCTTT. Its protein is CASSFGQVAEAFF.

This clonotype was seen at least ten times. The chain links TRBV28 to TRBJ1-1, with unresolved D. The CDR3 length is 12 residues. Germline CDR1 is MDHEN and CDR2 is SYDVKM. V was cut by 2 bases and J by 6 bases, with 7 bases left in between. CDR3 amino acids: CASSLSRAEAFF. Here the CDR3 DNA reads TGTGCCAGCAGTTTAAGTAGGGCTGAAGCTTTCTTT.

The table lists this clonotype with many counts. The chain is built from TRBV20-1 and TRBJ2-7; 9 bases fit TRBD2. Germline loops: CDR1 DFQATT, CDR2 SNEGSKA (reference sequence). With V trimmed by 6 bases and J by 2 bases, 5 bases remained unmatched. CDR3 length: 13 residues. CDR3 sequence: CSARTSVTYEQYF. The DNA of the CDR3 is TGCAGTGCAAGGACTAGCGTTACCTACGAGCAGTACTTC.

This clonotype has more than one count but fewer than ten. The rearrangement links TRBV12-3 or TRBV12-4 to TRBJ1-1; a weak D match, TRBD1 (5 bases). The CDR3 runs 16 residues. The V end was cut by 5 bases, the J end by 0 bases, with 16 bases between. The CDR3 DNA reads TGTGCCAGCAGTCTTGCTAGACAGATCATGAACACTGAAGCTTTCTTT. Translated: CASSLARQIMNTEAFF.

At least ten counts were recorded for this clonotype. This chain joins TRBV6-1 and TRBJ2-1; D is possibly TRBD2 (6 bases). V was pared by 5 bases and J by 0 bases, with 17 bases between. This CDR3 is built from 17 residues. CDR1 is MNHNS and CDR2 is SASEGT in the germline V gene. CDR3 in amino acids: CASSLAGPLSSYNEQFF. Here the CDR3 DNA reads TGTGCCAGCAGTTTGGCGGGACCCCTCAGCTCCTACAATGAGCAGTTCTTC.

V gene TRBV2 combines with J gene TRBJ2-1; the D is unclear. Germline assignment: CDR1 SNHLY and CDR2 FYNNEI. The CDR3 totals 14 residues. Between the trimmed V and J ends, which lost 10 bases and 4 bases, there was a span of 17 bases. CDR3 DNA: TGTGCCACCCAAAACTCCCGACGTTACAATGAGCAGTTCTTC. Translating it yields CATQNSRRYNEQFF.

In this sample, this clonotype turned up many times. The V call is TRBV7-2, the J call TRBJ1-3, with 8 bases aligning to TRBD1. The CDR3 sequence is 15 residues long. Germline V lookup: CDR1 SGHTA, CDR2 FQGNSA. V shed 3 bases and J 4 bases; nucleotides not matched to a gene: 5. The CDR3 sequence is CASSFGTGKGNTIYF. In nucleotides, the CDR3 is TGTGCCAGCAGCTTTGGGACAGGAAAAGGAAACACCATATATTTT.

This clonotype was seen at least ten times. This sequence joins TRBV24-1 and TRBJ1-2; D remains ambiguous. V dropped 0 bases and J dropped 6 bases, with 10 bases sitting between them. This CDR3 region has 14 residues. Germline-derived CDR1 and CDR2 are KGHDR and SFDVKD. This chain's CDR3 is CATSDLRVFHGYTF. CDR3 bases: TGTGCCACCAGTGATTTGCGGGTCTTCCATGGCTACACCTTC.

Note on this clonotype: At one end the junction does not follow the germline gene, possibly because of a read error. The chain joins TRBV20-1 to TRBJ1-2; D call uncertain. Germline V lookup: CDR1 DFQATT, CDR2 SNEGSKA (reference sequence). CDR3 size: 13 residues. CDR3 region: CSASNQACYCYTF. CDR3 bases: TGCAGTGCTAGTAACCAGGCATGCTATTGCTACACCTTC.

This clonotype was picked up many times. V is TRBV7-9 and J is TRBJ2-3, with 8 bases matching TRBD1. Trimming removed 4 bases from V and 7 bases from J; junction bases left unmatched: 7. The length of the CDR3 is 14 residues. Germline CDR1 reads SEHNR; CDR2 reads FQNEAQ (reference sequence). In DNA form, the CDR3 reads TGTGCCAGCAGCTACGGCAGGGGGCTTCATACGCAGTATTTT. This encodes CASSYGRGLHTQYF.

This clonotype was recorded only once. Its ends do not fully match the called genes, so a read error is possible. The rearrangement joins TRBV7-2 to TRBJ2-1, with unresolved D. The germline CDR1 and CDR2 sequences are SGHTA and FQGNSA. This CDR3 region has 16 residues. The CDR3 DNA reads TGTGCCAGCAGCTTAGAGGGCGGATACTACTACAATGAGCAGTTATTC. It is translated as CASSLEGGYYYNEQLF.

This clonotype turned up a few times. The rearrangement links TRBV5-4 to TRBJ2-3; 14 bases agree with TRBD2. Germline V gene sequence: CDR1 SGHNT, CDR2 YYREEE (reference sequence). V lost 0 bases, J lost 4 bases, and 7 bases stayed unmatched. This CDR3 has 18 amino acids. CDR3 DNA: TGTGCCAGCAGCTTGGGACTAGCGGGAGGGCCGGGCCCAGATACGCAGTATTTT. Encoded protein: CASSLGLAGGPGPDTQYF.

This clonotype occurred many times. The chain uses TRBV4-2 and TRBJ2-5; D gene uncertain. Germline assignment: CDR1 LGHNA and CDR2 YNFKEQ. The V gene lost 1 base and the J gene lost 2 bases, with 8 bases spanning the gap. The CDR3 is 14 amino acids. CDR3: CASSQADGQETQYF. In DNA form, the CDR3 reads TGTGCCAGCAGCCAAGCAGACGGTCAAGAGACCCAGTACTTC.

This clonotype was counted many times. This chain links TRBV24-1 with TRBJ2-7; possibly TRBD1 for D (5 bases). Per germline, CDR1 KGHDR and CDR2 SFDVKD. The length of the CDR3 is 12 residues. V was clipped by 7 bases and J by 3 bases, with 9 bases between them. The CDR3 is CATSEQVYEQYF. Written as DNA, the CDR3 is TGTGCCACCAGCGAACAGGTCTACGAGCAGTACTTC.

The chain combines TRBV6-1 with TRBJ1-1, with 9 nucleotides matching TRBD1. Germline assignment: CDR1 MNHNS and CDR2 SASEGT. With V trimmed by 2 bases and J by 5 bases, 9 bases remained unmatched. CDR3 length: 16 amino acids. The CDR3 loop reads CASSETPGQGSTEAFF. In nucleotides, the CDR3 is TGTGCCAGCAGTGAAACACCGGGACAGGGTTCGACTGAAGCTTTCTTT.

The chain is built from TRBV13 and TRBJ2-1, with a possible D match to TRBD2 (7 bases). Trimming pared 5 bases from V and 6 bases from J, leaving 14 bases between. Germline lookup yields CDR1 PRHDT and CDR2 FYEKMQ (reference sequence). The CDR3 runs to 14 residues. CDR3: CASSRGGAGNEQFF. The CDR3 DNA is TGTGCCAGCAGCAGGGGGGGCGCCGGCAATGAGCAGTTCTTC. The entire variable domain, with the rest obtained from reference TRBV13 and TRBJ2-1, is as follows: AAGVIQSPRHLIKEKRETATLKCYPIPRHDTVYWYQQGPGQDPQFLISFYEKMQSDKGSIPDRFSAQQFSDYHSELNMSSLELGDSALYFCASSRGGAGNEQFFGPGTRLTVL.

This clonotype has more than one count but fewer than ten. The chain links TRBV6-1 to TRBJ2-6; TRBD1 agrees at 10 bases. CDR1 and CDR2 (germline): MNHNS, SASEGT. The CDR3 totals 18 residues. J was trimmed by 0 bases and V by 6 bases; bases with no gene match: 8. CDR3 protein: CASRNSGTGVSGANVLTF. CDR3 coding DNA: TGTGCCAGCAGGAACTCCGGGACAGGGGTCTCTGGGGCCAACGTCCTGACTTTC.

On this clonotype: A much larger clone lies one base from this, so it may be a read error. J is TRBJ1-2 and V is TRBV28, with D unresolved. The CDR3 contains 13 residues. Germline CDR1 MDHEN, CDR2 SYDVKM. Trimming took off 10 bases at V and 2 bases at J, with 14 bases between the two ends. DNA of the CDR3: TGTGCCATCAGAAACGGCGAAAACTATGGCTACACCTTC. This gives the protein CAIRNGENYGYTF.

The V gene is TRBV7-9, the J gene TRBJ1-5; possibly TRBD1 for D (5 bases). CDR1 and CDR2 (germline): SEHNR, FQNEAQ (reference sequence). The ends were cut back, 5 bases at V and 0 bases at J, with 11 bases in the middle. CDR3 size: 15 residues. CDR3 region: CASSKLDSSNQPQHF. The CDR3 DNA reads as TGTGCCAGCAGCAAACTTGACAGTAGCAATCAGCCCCAGCATTTT.